What follows are 10 T cell receptor beta chains derived from one specimen sequenced in a study of shared clonotypes between healthy human individuals. Some clones are missing from TCRdb's copy, which holds only in-frame ones; the method was immunoSEQ multiplex PCR. The repertoire holds some 2 million clones, with 95% as singletons. Sequenced sample: naive CD4+ T cells sorted from blood. Subset noted: CD45RA+ positively selected. Every receptor here comes from a man aged 18 to 30 in good health.

CDR3 DNA: TGTGCCAGCAGTTGGTCCTCTCTGACCGGTTCACCCCTCCACTTT. Amino acids: CASSWSSLTGSPLHF. V gene TRBV6-5 combines with J gene TRBJ1-6, with D unresolved. The CDR3 runs to 15 residues. Between the trimmed V and J ends, which lost 4 bases and 9 bases, there was a span of 16 bases. CDR1 and CDR2 from the germline V gene are MNHEY and SVGAGI.

This clone was picked up one time. V usage is TRBV7-2 and J usage is TRBJ2-1, with D unresolved. The germline CDR1 and CDR2 sequences are SGHTA and FQGNSA. V lost 6 bases and J 0 bases, leaving 18 bases between the germline ends. This CDR3 is 17 amino acids long. Written as DNA, the CDR3 is TGTGCCAGCAGGAGGCCCCGCCCTGGCAGCTCCTACAATGAGCAGTTCTTC. Its protein is CASRRPRPGSSYNEQFF.

This clone was counted once. DNA of the CDR3: TGCAGCGTTGACGGGACAGGGGGCACAGATACGCAGTATTTT. Encoded protein: CSVDGTGGTDTQYF. The J gene is TRBJ2-3, the V gene TRBV29-1, with TRBD1 matching 10 bases. The CDR3 extends over 14 amino acids. Germline V gene lookup returns CDR1 SQVTM and CDR2 ANQGSEA. The V and J ends lost 3 bases and 1 base, in that order; junction bases with no gene match: 1.

V gene TRBV2 combines with J gene TRBJ2-7, with D tentatively TRBD2 (5 bases). The V end was cut by 10 bases, the J end by 0 bases, with 10 bases between. The germline gives CDR1 SNHLY, CDR2 FYNNEI. The CDR3 covers 12 residues. The CDR3 DNA is TGTGCCACCCGGACTGACTCCTACGAGCAGTACTTC. Translation: CATRTDSYEQYF.

The V call is TRBV2, the J call TRBJ2-1, with no clear D. CDR1 is SNHLY, CDR2 FYNNEI, per germline. Trimming stripped 6 bases from V and 3 bases from J, with 9 bases between. The CDR3 totals 13 residues. The CDR3 DNA follows: TGTGCCAGCAGACGGCGGTTCTACAATGAGCAGTTCTTC. It encodes CASRRRFYNEQFF.

The rearrangement joins TRBV7-3 to TRBJ2-3, with TRBD2 matching over 8 bases. The junction had 6 bases not matched to a gene; V was cut back by 5 bases and J by 2 bases. This CDR3 is 15 amino acids long. Germline V CDR1 and CDR2: SGHTA, FQGTGA. The CDR3 loop is CASSPAGAHTDTQYF. Here the CDR3 DNA reads TGTGCCAGCAGCCCAGCGGGGGCCCACACAGATACGCAGTATTTT.

This chain's CDR3 is CASSAGGGQGPTYNSPLHF. In nucleotides, the CDR3 is TGTGCCAGCAGCGCCGGAGGTGGACAGGGGCCCACCTATAATTCACCCCTCCACTTT. The chain combines TRBV9 with TRBJ1-6, with 9 bases aligning to TRBD1. Germline V CDR1 and CDR2: SGDLS, YYNGEE. The junction had 12 bases not matched to a gene; V was cut back by 3 bases and J by 2 bases. The CDR3 spans 19 residues. The whole variable domain, remainder taken from reference TRBV9 and TRBJ1-6, is DSGVTQTPKHLITATGQRVTLRCSPRSGDLSVYWYQQSLDQGLQFLIQYYNGEERAKGNILERFSAQQFPDLHSELNLSSLELGDSALYFCASSAGGGQGPTYNSPLHFGNGTRLTVT.

The chain couples TRBV30 to TRBJ1-6; D is undetermined. The V end lost 1 base, the J end lost 11 bases, and 12 bases lay between the germline ends. The CDR3 is made up of 13 amino acids. Germline-derived CDR1 and CDR2 are GTSNPN and SVGIG (reference sequence). CDR3 protein: CAWSEGRNPPLHF. CDR3 DNA: TGTGCCTGGAGTGAGGGCAGAAACCCACCCCTCCACTTT.

This rearrangement joins TRBV6-5 to TRBJ1-1; D gene unclear. The V gene lost 4 bases and the J gene lost 1 base, with 10 bases spanning the gap. CDR3 size: 14 residues. From germline, CDR1 is MNHEY and CDR2 SVGAGI. CDR3 DNA sequence: TGTGCCAGCAGTTCCAATCAAGGGAACACTGAAGCTTTCTTT. This gives the protein CASSSNQGNTEAFF.

The chain uses TRBV30 and TRBJ1-1; weak D call: TRBD1 (6 bases). This CDR3 comprises 14 residues. Per germline, CDR1 GTSNPN and CDR2 SVGIG (reference sequence). Trimming removed 3 bases at V and 1 base at J, with 12 bases between. CDR3 sequence (DNA): TGTGCCTGGAGCCGAACGACAGGGAACACTGAAGCTTTCTTT. It is translated as CAWSRTTGNTEAFF.